The 8 T cell receptor beta chains below were found in one sample sequenced in a study of shared clonotypes between healthy human individuals. Assay: immunoSEQ multiplex PCR; the TCRdb copy retains only in-frame clones and omits some. There are roughly 1.5 million clones in the sample; 95% to 99% occur only once, and roughly 0.4% lies in the top ten. Material: naive CD4+ T cells sorted from blood. This sample's subset: CD45RA+ positively selected. These receptors were taken from a man aged 30-40 years in good health.

This chain links TRBV27 with TRBJ2-7; 7 positions agree with TRBD2. Germline assignment: CDR1 MNHEY and CDR2 SMNVEV (reference sequence). V lost 5 bases to trimming and J lost 4 bases; unmatched junction nucleotides: 23. The CDR3 has 19 amino acids. CDR3: CASSRRELRTGGPKYEQYF. DNA for the CDR3: TGTGCCAGCAGTCGTAGAGAACTACGAACGGGAGGACCTAAGTACGAGCAGTACTTC.

For this clone: At the DNA level, this CDR3 is encoded by other sequences in the same sample as well. The chain uses TRBV11-2 and TRBJ1-4, with D unclear. The CDR3 has 13 amino acids. Deletions cut 3 bases from V and 3 bases from J, with 5 bases between. CDR1 is SGHAT, CDR2 FQNNGV, per germline. CDR3 in amino acids: CASSLEPNEKLFF. Here the CDR3 DNA reads TGTGCCAGCAGCTTGGAGCCTAATGAAAAACTGTTTTTT.

The chain combines TRBV25-1 with TRBJ2-7; the D is unclear. The CDR3 sequence is 17 residues long. V was trimmed by 2 bases and J by 0 bases, leaving 17 bases between them. Germline CDR1 and CDR2: MGHDK and SYGVNS. The chain's CDR3 is CASSEMGFDGVSYEQYF. The CDR3 DNA is TGTGCCAGCAGTGAAATGGGGTTCGACGGCGTCTCCTACGAGCAGTACTTC.

The CDR3 bases are TGTGCCAGCAGTCCAACAGGTGCACGGCCCCAGCATTTT. Its translation is CASSPTGARPQHF. The chain employs TRBV6-1 and TRBJ1-5; perhaps TRBD1 as D (5 bases). The germline gives CDR1 MNHNS, CDR2 SASEGT. V lost 5 bases, J lost 9 bases, and 14 bases lay in between. This CDR3 contains 13 residues.

The chain joins TRBV10-2 to TRBJ2-1; 12 bases agree with TRBD2. V lost 6 bases, J lost 3 bases, and 6 bases stayed unmatched. The CDR3 has 16 amino acids. Per germline, CDR1 WSHSY and CDR2 SAAADI. The CDR3 protein is CASRKLAGGSYNEQFF. Here the CDR3 DNA reads TGCGCCAGCAGGAAACTAGCGGGAGGTAGCTACAATGAGCAGTTCTTC.

V is TRBV11-3 and J is TRBJ2-1; 7 nucleotides agree with TRBD2. CDR1 and CDR2 (germline): SGHNT, YENEEA. The V and J ends lost 4 bases and 3 bases, in that order; junction bases with no gene match: 3. This CDR3 has 14 residues. The CDR3 DNA sequence: TGTGCCAGCAGCTCCCAGCGGGGCTACAATGAGCAGTTCTTC. It yields the protein CASSSQRGYNEQFF.

This sequence joins TRBV5-4 and TRBJ2-3; TRBD2 matches at 14 bases. V shed 4 bases, J shed 6 bases, and the junction held 13 bases outside the gene matches. CDR3 length: 18 residues. The germline CDR1 and CDR2 sequences are SGHNT and YYREEE (reference sequence). CDR3 nucleotides: TGTGCCAGCAGCCACCGGAGACTAGCGGGAGGGCCTTTGGATACGCAGTATTTT. This codes for CASSHRRLAGGPLDTQYF.

This sequence joins TRBV7-2 and TRBJ1-3; 7 bases fit TRBD1. Trimming at V came to 5 bases and at J to 7 bases, leaving 5 bases not matched to a gene. Germline V gene data show CDR1 as SGHTA and CDR2 as FQGNSA. The CDR3 length is 13 residues. The CDR3 DNA reads as TGTGCCAGCAGCCTGGGACAGAGGAACACCATATATTTT. Translation: CASSLGQRNTIYF.